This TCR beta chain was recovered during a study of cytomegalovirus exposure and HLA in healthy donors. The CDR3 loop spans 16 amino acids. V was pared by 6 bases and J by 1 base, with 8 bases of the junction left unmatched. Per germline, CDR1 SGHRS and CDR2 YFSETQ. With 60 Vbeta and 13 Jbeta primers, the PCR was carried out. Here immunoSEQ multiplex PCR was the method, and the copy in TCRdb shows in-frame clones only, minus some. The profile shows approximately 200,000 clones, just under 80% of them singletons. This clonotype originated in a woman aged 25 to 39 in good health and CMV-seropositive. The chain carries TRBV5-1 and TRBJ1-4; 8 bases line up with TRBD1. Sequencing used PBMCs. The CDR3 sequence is CASNPQGAQTNEKLFF. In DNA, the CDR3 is TGCGCCAGCAACCCCCAGGGGGCGCAAACTAATGAAAAACTGTTTTTT.